This T cell receptor (beta chain) emerged from a study of CD8 T cells in ankylosing spondylitis. TCRdb redid the calling of the 5' RACE reads with MiXCR, one entry per CDR3 protein. The data contain some 240,000 distinct CDR3 sequences, 20% to 30% of them seen just once; the ten biggest clones take up approximately 0.61%. V dropped 0 bases and J dropped 1 base, with 14 bases sitting between them. The germline gives CDR1 DFQATT, CDR2 SNEGSKA (reference sequence). The CDR3 spans 16 residues. This clonotype was obtained from a male donor with ankylosing spondylitis or in good health (not recorded which). The sequencing sample was made of blood, either unsorted or a sorted T cell fraction (not recorded which). V and J are TRBV20-1 and TRBJ2-3; D not certain. The CDR3 bases are TGCAGTGCTAGAGAGTTGGTTGTCATTGGCACAGATACGCAGTATTTT. Amino acids: CSARELVVIGTDTQYF.